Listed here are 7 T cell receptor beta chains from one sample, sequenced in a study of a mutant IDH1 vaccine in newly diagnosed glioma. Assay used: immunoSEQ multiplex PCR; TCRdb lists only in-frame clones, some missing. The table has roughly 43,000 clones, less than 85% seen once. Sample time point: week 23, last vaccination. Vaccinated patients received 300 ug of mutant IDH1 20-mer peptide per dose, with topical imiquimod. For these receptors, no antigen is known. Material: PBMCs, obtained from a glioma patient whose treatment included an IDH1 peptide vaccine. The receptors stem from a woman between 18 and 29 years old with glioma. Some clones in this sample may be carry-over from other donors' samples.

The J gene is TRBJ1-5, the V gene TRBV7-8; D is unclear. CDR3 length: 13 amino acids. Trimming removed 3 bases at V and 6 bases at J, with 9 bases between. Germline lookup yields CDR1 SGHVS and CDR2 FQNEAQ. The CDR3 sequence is CASSFEGLQPQHF. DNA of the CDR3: TGTGCCAGCAGCTTTGAAGGGCTTCAGCCCCAGCATTTT.

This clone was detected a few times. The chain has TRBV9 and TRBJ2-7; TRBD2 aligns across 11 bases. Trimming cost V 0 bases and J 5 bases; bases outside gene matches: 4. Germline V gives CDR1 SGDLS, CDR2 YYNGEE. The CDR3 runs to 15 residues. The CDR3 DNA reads TGTGCCAGCAGCGTAGGTAGCGGGAGGGCAGACGAGCAGTACTTC. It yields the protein CASSVGSGRADEQYF.

The CDR3 protein is CASSPPAGLNTEAFF. CDR3 bases: TGTGCCAGCAGCCCCCCGGCAGGGCTAAACACTGAAGCTTTCTTT. This rearrangement joins TRBV28 to TRBJ1-1; maybe TRBD1 (5 bases). In germline, CDR1 is MDHEN, CDR2 SYDVKM. The CDR3 consists of 15 residues. V shed 6 bases and J shed 2 bases, with 16 bases lying between them.

The CDR3 loop is CASRYDYEQYF. The CDR3 nucleotides read TGTGCCAGCAGGTACGACTACGAGCAGTACTTC. The rearrangement links TRBV6-5 to TRBJ2-7, with no clear D. The V gene lost 6 bases and the J gene lost 3 bases, with 6 bases spanning the gap. Germline lookup yields CDR1 MNHEY and CDR2 SVGAGI. This CDR3 contains 11 residues.

CDR3 bases: TGTGCCAGCAGTCGGATGGGGGGCTTTGATGGCTACACCTTC. Protein sequence: CASSRMGGFDGYTF. The rearrangement links TRBV27 to TRBJ1-2, with D tentatively TRBD1 (6 bases). Germline V lookup: CDR1 MNHEY, CDR2 SMNVEV (reference sequence). V dropped 5 bases and J dropped 6 bases, with 16 bases sitting between them. This CDR3 region has 14 residues.

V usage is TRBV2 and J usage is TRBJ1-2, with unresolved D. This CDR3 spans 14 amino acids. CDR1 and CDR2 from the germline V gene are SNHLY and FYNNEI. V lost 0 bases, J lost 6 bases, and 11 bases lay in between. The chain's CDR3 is CASSEALRGDGYTF. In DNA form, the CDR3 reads TGTGCCAGCAGTGAAGCGCTGCGCGGTGATGGCTACACCTTC.

The CDR3 DNA follows: TGTGCCAGTAGAAGGACGGGCAACAATCAGCCCCAGCATTTT. Encoded protein: CASRRTGNNQPQHF. This chain joins TRBV19 and TRBJ1-5; D call uncertain. CDR1 and CDR2 (germline): LNHDA, SQIVND (reference sequence). The CDR3 consists of 14 residues. V lost 6 bases, J lost 3 bases, and 12 bases lay in between.